This is a list of T cell receptor beta chains from one sample in a study of radiotherapy plus CTLA-4 blockade in lung cancer. TCRdb keeps only in-frame clones here, not all; method: immunoSEQ multiplex PCR. This repertoire shows over 60,000 clones, more than 75% found once; its top ten account for 40%. Here the sequenced sample was peripheral blood, taken from a patient treated with radiotherapy plus ipilimumab. The receptors were sampled from a human donor with non-small cell lung cancer that progressed on radiotherapy plus ipilimumab. CDR3s include the opening cysteine and the closing phenylalanine or tryptophan. Each record gives: clone size, D gene, J gene, V gene, CDR3 protein, CDR3 DNA. D genes are given only for firm matches. The size of a clone is reported for some rows only, either as once, few or many, or as a class for expanded clones.

- TRBD1 TRBJ2-2 TRBV5-1 CASRSTGDAGELFF TGCGCCAGCAGATCGACAGGGGATGCCGGGGAGCTGTTTTTT
- - TRBJ1-2 TRBV5-1 CASSLGTVTNYGYTF TGCGCCAGCAGCCTAGGGACGGTAACTAACTATGGCTACACCTTC
- TRBD2 TRBJ2-2 TRBV11-1 CASSLTSGSNTGELFF TGTGCCAGCAGCTTAACTAGCGGGAGCAACACCGGGGAGCTGTTTTTT
- - TRBJ1-1 TRBV30 CAWSEWGPENTEAFF TGTGCCTGGAGTGAATGGGGTCCTGAGAACACTGAAGCTTTCTTT
- - TRBJ2-1 TRBV10-3 CAISESISHNEQFF TGTGCCATCAGTGAGAGTATCAGCCACAATGAGCAGTTCTTC
- TRBD2 TRBJ2-3 TRBV7-3 CASSSTPSGSGKDTQYF TGTGCCAGCAGCTCAACCCCTAGCGGGAGTGGAAAGGATACGCAGTATTTT
- - TRBJ1-5 TRBV21-1 CASSKVTLQGESDSNQPQHF TGTGCCAGCAGCAAAGTCACTCTACAGGGGGAGTCGGACAGCAATCAGCCCCAGCATTTT
many TRBD2 TRBJ2-1 TRBV30 CAGNCGGRGSNNEQFF TGTGCCGGGAATTGCGGGGGGAGGGGATCTAACAATGAGCAGTTCTTC
- - TRBJ2-1 TRBV5-6 CASSPRRPDGQFF TGTGCCAGCAGCCCCAGGAGGCCTGATGGGCAGTTCTTC
- - TRBJ2-1 TRBV7-9 CASSFGQHEQFF TGTGCCAGCAGTTTCGGACAGCATGAGCAGTTCTTC
- TRBD2 TRBJ2-1 TRBV4-1 CASSQGDGPGLAEEQFF TGCGCCAGCAGCCAGGGGGACGGACCGGGACTAGCGGAGGAGCAGTTCTTC
once TRBD1 TRBJ2-1 TRBV2 CASSVTTSGTGRRNEQFF TGTGCCAGCAGTGTAACTACCTCCGGGACAGGGAGAAGGAATGAGCAGTTCTTC
- - TRBJ2-1 TRBV9 CASSVGVGASYNEQFF TGTGCCAGCAGCGTAGGTGTCGGAGCCTCCTACAATGAGCAGTTCTTC
- TRBD1 TRBJ1-5 TRBV7-6 CASSWGQGAGQPQHF TGTGCCAGCAGCTGGGGACAGGGGGCAGGTCAACCCCAGCATTTT
once - TRBJ2-1 TRBV4-1 CASSQDRIQDEQFF TGCGCCAGCAGCCAAGACAGAATTCAGGATGAGCAGTTCTTC
medium-sized TRBD2 TRBJ2-7 TRBV7-8 CASSLGLAGGPLPPYEQYF TGTGCCAGCAGCTTAGGACTAGCGGGAGGACCCCTCCCTCCCTACGAGCAGTACTTC
- - TRBJ2-7 TRBV12-1 CASSFRAWGLNYEQYF TGTGCCAGCAGCTTTAGGGCCTGGGGGTTGAATTACGAGCAGTACTTC
- TRBD1 TRBJ1-3 TRBV5-1 CASSDGQGPGNTIYF TGCGCCAGCAGCGACGGACAGGGCCCTGGAAACACCATATATTTT
once TRBD2 TRBJ2-2 TRBV9 CASSVSGREGPGELFF TGTGCCAGCAGCGTCAGTGGGCGGGAGGGCCCTGGGGAGCTGTTTTTT
- - TRBJ2-7 TRBV5-4 CASSLGLTPSYEQYF TGTGCCAGCAGCTTGGGCCTAACTCCTAGTTACGAGCAGTACTTC
- TRBD2 TRBJ2-7 TRBV5-4 CASSLGLASEQYF TGTGCCAGCAGCCTGGGACTAGCTAGCGAGCAGTACTTC
- TRBD1 TRBJ2-5 TRBV4-1 CASSQGRVDREGETQYF TGCGCCAGCAGCCAAGGCCGGGTGGACAGGGAAGGAGAGACCCAGTACTTC
- TRBD2 TRBJ2-5 TRBV7-9 CASSLPGLAGVETQYF TGTGCCAGCAGCCTCCCGGGACTAGCGGGAGTAGAGACCCAGTACTTC
- TRBD1 TRBJ1-4 TRBV5-4 CASSFSDRGSEKLFF TGTGCCAGCAGCTTCTCAGACAGGGGTAGTGAAAAACTGTTTTTT
- TRBD2 TRBJ2-1 TRBV10-3 CAIAGGVAGLIEQFF TGTGCCATCGCTGGGGGGGTAGCGGGACTAATTGAGCAGTTCTTC
- - TRBJ2-2 TRBV19 CASSWAALGAGRSGELFF TGTGCCAGTAGCTGGGCGGCCCTTGGGGCAGGGCGGTCCGGGGAGCTGTTTTTT
- - TRBJ2-6 TRBV12-5 CASGQYEGQSRANVLTF TGTGCTAGTGGTCAATACGAAGGACAAAGTCGGGCCAACGTCCTGACTTTC
- TRBD2 TRBJ2-2 TRBV7-9 CASSSLPGLVVGGELFF TGTGCCAGCAGCTCCCTTCCAGGACTAGTAGTCGGCGGGGAGCTGTTTTTT
- - TRBJ2-2 TRBV6-6 CASEGVAAGELFF TGTGCCAGCGAGGGGGTGGCCGCCGGGGAGCTGTTTTTT
- TRBD2 TRBJ2-7 TRBV13 CASSPRIGPGTSGYEQYF TGTGCCAGCAGCCCTCGAATCGGACCCGGGACTAGCGGTTACGAGCAGTACTTC
once TRBD2 TRBJ2-1 TRBV19 CASSISGRRGNEQFF TGTGCCAGTAGTATCAGCGGGAGAAGGGGCAATGAGCAGTTCTTC
- TRBD1 TRBJ1-5 TRBV9 CASSSGGSGPQHF TGTGCCAGCAGCTCAGGGGGGTCGGGGCCCCAGCATTTT
- TRBD1 TRBJ1-2 TRBV28 CASSFPRTGRVNYGYTF TGTGCCAGCAGTTTTCCTCGGACAGGGCGAGTTAACTATGGCTACACCTTC
- - TRBJ1-1 TRBV28 CASRRDILKNTEAFF TGTGCCAGCAGACGGGACATTCTCAAGAACACTGAAGCTTTCTTT
- - TRBJ1-5 TRBV4-1 CASSQFVFSQLVFNQPQHF TGCGCCAGCAGCCAATTCGTATTTAGCCAGCTCGTCTTCAATCAGCCCCAGCATTTT
- - TRBJ1-5 TRBV5-8 CASSLNRQEPQHF TGTGCCAGCAGCTTAAACAGGCAAGAGCCCCAGCATTTT
- - TRBJ1-3 TRBV6-1 CASSRDGRNTIYF TGTGCCAGCAGCAGGGACGGACGAAACACCATATATTTT
- - TRBJ2-4 TRBV28 CASSSTGADIQYF TGTGCCAGCAGTTCGACAGGAGCAGACATTCAGTACTTC
- TRBD2 TRBJ2-1 TRBV7-2 CASSLAGGPYNEQFF TGTGCCAGCAGCTTAGCGGGAGGGCCCTACAATGAGCAGTTCTTC
- - TRBJ1-5 TRBV28 CASSLAGGNQPQHF TGTGCCAGCAGTTTAGCCGGGGGGAATCAGCCCCAGCATTTT
- - TRBJ2-5 TRBV14 CASSQRGTGSLEQYF TGTGCCAGCAGCCAAAGAGGGACGGGGAGCCTGGAGCAGTACTTC
- TRBD1 TRBJ1-2 TRBV25-1 CASRDRQGTITF TGTGCCAGCAGGGATAGACAGGGGACGATCACCTTC
- - TRBJ1-1 TRBV7-3 CASSLQGYTEAFF TGTGCCAGCAGCTTACAGGGTTACACTGAAGCTTTCTTT
- TRBD2 TRBJ2-3 TRBV5-1 CASSLASGSITDTQYF TGCGCCAGCAGCTTGGCAAGCGGGAGTATCACAGATACGCAGTATTTT
- - TRBJ2-1 TRBV5-4 CASSYQGGEQFF TGTGCCAGCAGTTACCAGGGTGGGGAGCAGTTCTTC
- - TRBJ2-6 TRBV29-1 CSVEDQGAGANVLTF TGCAGCGTTGAAGACCAGGGTGCCGGGGCCAACGTCCTGACTTTC
- TRBD1 TRBJ1-3 TRBV29-1 CSADPGGGNTIYF TGCAGCGCTGACCCAGGGGGAGGAAACACCATATATTTT